Presented here are 21 T cell receptor beta chains from one specimen sequenced in a study of OX40 agonist ivuxolimab in advanced cancers. Profiling relied on immunoSEQ multiplex PCR, and the TCRdb table lists in-frame clones only, not all of them. The sample carries roughly 18,000 clones, roughly 88% recorded once. This specimen consisted of CD4+ or CD8+ T cells sorted from blood, obtained in a trial of the OX40 agonist ivuxolimab. All receptors come from an adult with an advanced solid tumor such as melanoma, head and neck, liver or kidney cancer.

The CDR3 is CASSYSSFEQYF. The CDR3 DNA follows: TGTGCCAGCAGTTACTCCTCTTTTGAGCAGTACTTC. This rearrangement joins TRBV6-6 to TRBJ2-7; D remains ambiguous. The CDR3 runs to 12 residues. Germline V gene data show CDR1 as MNHNY and CDR2 as SVGAGI (reference sequence). V lost 0 bases and J 7 bases, leaving 7 bases between the germline ends.

This clone has just one count. This chain links TRBV28 with TRBJ1-1; no clear D. The CDR3 is 13 amino acids. The V and J ends lost 6 bases and 1 base respectively, with 9 bases between them. Germline CDR1 is MDHEN and CDR2 is SYDVKM. The CDR3 DNA sequence: TGTGCCAGCAGCTTCGACGGGAACACTGAAGCTTTCTTT. This translates into CASSFDGNTEAFF.

The chain's CDR3 is CASSSQTNTEAFF. The CDR3 DNA reads as TGTGCCAGCAGTTCCCAGACGAACACTGAAGCTTTCTTT. The J gene is TRBJ1-1, the V gene TRBV6-6; D ambiguous. The ends were cut back, 4 bases at V and 1 base at J, with 7 bases in the middle. CDR1 is MNHNY, CDR2 SVGAGI, per germline (reference sequence). This CDR3 spans 13 amino acids.

This chain uses TRBV4-1 with TRBJ2-7; D is unresolved. The CDR3 has 13 amino acids. Trimming removed 3 bases at V and 4 bases at J, with 10 bases between. The germline V gene has CDR1 MGHRA and CDR2 YSYEKL. Here the CDR3 reads CASSHGPRYEQYF. The CDR3 DNA reads as TGCGCCAGCAGCCACGGACCGCGGTACGAGCAGTACTTC.

In its sample, this clone was seen a few times. The chain has TRBV19 and TRBJ1-1, with D possibly TRBD1 on 6 matching bases. The CDR3 covers 13 residues. Trimming removed 6 bases at V and 5 bases at J, with 13 bases between. From germline, CDR1 is LNHDA and CDR2 SQIVND (reference sequence). The CDR3 sequence is CASRTGGGTEAFF. DNA of the CDR3: TGTGCCAGTAGGACAGGAGGAGGGACTGAAGCTTTCTTT.

The genes are TRBV27 and TRBJ2-5; 11 nucleotides align to TRBD1. The CDR3 runs 17 residues. CDR1 is MNHEY and CDR2 is SMNVEV in the germline V gene (reference sequence). Trimming removed 0 bases from V and 5 bases from J; junction bases left unmatched: 8. The CDR3 reads CASSLSGQGGVVETQYF. DNA for the CDR3: TGTGCCAGCAGTTTATCGGGACAGGGGGGGGTTGTTGAGACCCAGTACTTC.

This rearrangement joins TRBV5-1 to TRBJ2-1, with TRBD1 as a possible D gene (6 bases). Germline lookup yields CDR1 SGHRS and CDR2 YFSETQ. This CDR3 is 13 amino acids long. The V gene lost 0 bases and the J gene lost 8 bases, with 9 bases spanning the gap. The CDR3 loop reads CASSLVGTHEQFF. CDR3 DNA sequence: TGCGCCAGCAGCTTGGTCGGGACACATGAGCAGTTCTTC.

DNA for the CDR3: TGTGCCAGCGCGGTGTCCGGGGAGCTGTTTTTT. This sequence encodes CASAVSGELFF. The chain is built from TRBV9 and TRBJ2-2; no definite D call. V lost 7 bases and J lost 6, with 7 bases in between. CDR1 SGDLS and CDR2 YYNGEE come from the germline V gene. CDR3 length equals 11 residues.

This CDR3 is CASSPGVGQGNEQYF. The CDR3 nucleotides are TGTGCCAGTAGTCCCGGCGTGGGACAGGGGAACGAGCAGTACTTC. The gene calls are TRBV19 and TRBJ2-7; TRBD1 matches at 10 bases. Germline V gene sequence: CDR1 LNHDA, CDR2 SQIVND (reference sequence). V was clipped by 5 bases and J by 5 bases; unmatched bases: 9. This CDR3 region has 15 residues.

Concerning this clone: Distinct nucleotide sequences in the sample also encode this CDR3. The rearrangement links TRBV5-1 to TRBJ2-1; maybe TRBD2 (5 bases). The CDR3 has 14 residues. V dropped 2 bases and J dropped 0 bases, with 6 bases sitting between them. The germline V gene has CDR1 SGHRS and CDR2 YFSETQ. The CDR3 region has the DNA TGCGCCAGCAGCTTCGAGGGCTCCTACAATGAGCAGTTCTTC. It codes for CASSFEGSYNEQFF.

V and J are TRBV10-2 and TRBJ1-2, with 8 bases identical to TRBD1. CDR1 WSHSY and CDR2 SAAADI come from the germline V gene. The CDR3 contains 13 residues. V shed 3 bases and J 6 bases; nucleotides not matched to a gene: 3. CDR3 region: CASSETGGDGYTF. The DNA for the CDR3 is TGCGCCAGCAGTGAAACAGGGGGTGATGGCTACACCTTC.

This clone appeared a single time. The chain has TRBV6-5 and TRBJ1-1; the D gene is possibly TRBD1 (5 bases). The CDR3 covers 15 residues. Germline lookup yields CDR1 MNHEY and CDR2 SVGAGI. Trimming stripped 2 bases from V and 5 bases from J, with 15 bases between. CDR3 sequence (DNA): TGTGCCAGCAGTTACCGGGGGGGGATTTTAACTGAAGCTTTCTTT. Amino acid sequence: CASSYRGGILTEAFF.

V and J are TRBV5-1 and TRBJ2-1; 9 bases align to TRBD1. Germline CDR1 is SGHRS and CDR2 is YFSETQ. The CDR3 is 13 amino acids. J gave up 5 bases and V 7 bases, and 4 bases lay outside the gene matches. In DNA, the CDR3 is TGCGCCAGCGGACAGGGGATTAACAATGAGCAGTTCTTC. Residues: CASGQGINNEQFF. The variable domain in full, with the rest retrieved from reference TRBV5-1 and TRBJ2-1, is KAGVTQTPRYLIKTRGQQVTLSCSPISGHRSVSWYQQTPGQGLQFLFEYFSETQRNKGNFPGRFSGRQFSNSRSEMNVSTLELGDSALYLCASGQGINNEQFFGPGTRLTVL.

This chain links TRBV4-1 with TRBJ1-3; D unresolved. This CDR3 spans 15 amino acids. V gave up 1 base and J gave up 7 bases, with 14 bases separating them. Looked up from germline, CDR1 is MGHRA and CDR2 is YSYEKL. CDR3 sequence: CASSQVLGFENTIYF. CDR3 DNA sequence: TGCGCCAGCAGCCAAGTTCTAGGATTTGAGAACACCATATATTTT.

The chain is built from TRBV5-4 and TRBJ2-3; 8 nucleotides align to TRBD2. CDR1 and CDR2 (germline): SGHNT, YYREEE (reference sequence). V was clipped by 10 bases and J by 0 bases; unmatched bases: 7. The CDR3 is made up of 14 amino acids. The CDR3 reads CAVRGGHSTDTQYF. CDR3 nucleotide sequence: TGTGCCGTTCGGGGGGGGCATAGCACAGATACGCAGTATTTT.

The chain carries TRBV29-1 and TRBJ2-2; D is undetermined. In germline, CDR1 is SQVTM, CDR2 ANQGSEA. Between the trimmed V and J ends, which lost 0 bases and 3 bases, there was a span of 8 bases. There are 14 residues in the CDR3. The DNA for the CDR3 is TGCAGCGTTGAAGAGATGGGTTACACCGGGGAGCTGTTTTTT. This codes for CSVEEMGYTGELFF.

The V gene is TRBV7-6, the J gene TRBJ2-7, with 9 bases identical to TRBD1. Trimming removed 5 bases from V and 4 bases from J; junction bases left unmatched: 6. This CDR3 has 14 amino acids. CDR1 is SGHVS, CDR2 FNYEAQ, per germline. The DNA for the CDR3 is TGTGCCAGCAGCCCAGGACAGGGGTGGTACGAGCAGTACTTC. Its translation is CASSPGQGWYEQYF.

This chain joins TRBV7-6 and TRBJ2-5; D remains ambiguous. The germline V gene has CDR1 SGHVS and CDR2 FNYEAQ. The CDR3 consists of 12 residues. The V end was cut by 4 bases, the J end by 2 bases, with 5 bases between. Here the CDR3 reads CASSSLQETQYF. The CDR3, as DNA: TGTGCCAGCAGCTCCTTACAAGAGACCCAGTACTTC.

The rearrangement joins TRBV25-1 to TRBJ2-5; 12 bases agree with TRBD2. Germline V CDR1 and CDR2: MGHDK, SYGVNS. V lost 8 bases, J lost 2 bases, and 6 bases stayed unmatched. CDR3 size: 15 residues. DNA for the CDR3: TGTGCCAGCTCCCGACTAGCGGGGGAACAAGAGACCCAGTACTTC. Its protein product is CASSRLAGEQETQYF.

This rearrangement joins TRBV5-6 to TRBJ1-2; D not resolved. V was clipped by 0 bases and J by 4 bases, with 4 bases between them. The CDR3 runs to 12 residues. CDR1 and CDR2 from the germline V gene are SGHDT and YYEEEE. Here the CDR3 reads CASSLEGYGYTF. The CDR3 DNA reads TGTGCCAGCAGCTTGGAAGGCTATGGCTACACCTTC. Supplemented by reference TRBV5-6 and TRBJ1-2, the full variable domain reads DAGVTQSPTHLIKTRGQQVTLRCSPKSGHDTVSWYQQALGQGPQFIFQYYEEEERQRGNFPDRFSGHQFPNYSSELNVNALLLGDSALYLCASSLEGYGYTFGSGTRLTVV.

In regard to this clone: The junction does not match germline at one end; this may be a read error. This rearrangement joins TRBV19 to TRBJ1-1, with D possibly matching TRBD1 (5 bases). This CDR3 is built from 14 residues. CDR1 and CDR2 from the germline V gene are LNHDA and SQIVND (reference sequence). The CDR3 sequence is CASGHGPANAEAFF. The CDR3 DNA sequence: TGTGCCAGTGGACACGGACCGGCGAACGCTGAAGCTTTCTTT.